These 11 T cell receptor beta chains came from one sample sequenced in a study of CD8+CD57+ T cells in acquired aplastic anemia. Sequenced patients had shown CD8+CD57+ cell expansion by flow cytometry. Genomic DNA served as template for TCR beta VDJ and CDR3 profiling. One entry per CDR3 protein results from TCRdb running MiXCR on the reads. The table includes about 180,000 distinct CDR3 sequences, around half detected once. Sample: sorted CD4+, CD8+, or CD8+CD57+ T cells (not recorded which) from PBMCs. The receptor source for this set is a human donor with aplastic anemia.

The CDR3: CASSRVGQDYGYTF. CDR3 DNA sequence: TGTGCCAGTAGTAGGGTGGGACAAGACTATGGCTACACCTTC. The chain joins TRBV19 to TRBJ1-2; D might be TRBD1 (6 bases). Germline V gives CDR1 LNHDA, CDR2 SQIVND (reference sequence). CDR3 size: 14 residues. V lost 4 bases and J 3 bases, leaving 12 bases between the germline ends.

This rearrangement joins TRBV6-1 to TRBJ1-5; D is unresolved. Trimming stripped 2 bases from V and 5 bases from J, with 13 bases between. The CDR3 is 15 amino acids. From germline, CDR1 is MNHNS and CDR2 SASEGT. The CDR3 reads CASSERVAGHQPQHF. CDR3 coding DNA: TGTGCCAGCAGTGAAAGGGTCGCGGGCCATCAGCCCCAGCATTTT.

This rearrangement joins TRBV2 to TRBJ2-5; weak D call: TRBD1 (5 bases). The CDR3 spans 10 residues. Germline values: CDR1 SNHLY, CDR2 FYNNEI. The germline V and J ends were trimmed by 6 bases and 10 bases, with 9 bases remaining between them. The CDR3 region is CASRNQGQYF. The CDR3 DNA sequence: TGTGCCAGCAGGAATCAGGGCCAGTACTTC. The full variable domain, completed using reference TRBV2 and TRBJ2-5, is EPEVTQTPSHQVTQMGQEVILRCVPISNHLYFYWYRQILGQKVEFLVSFYNNEISEKSEIFDDQFSVERPDGSNFTLKIRSTKLEDSAMYFCASRNQGQYFGPGTRLLVL.

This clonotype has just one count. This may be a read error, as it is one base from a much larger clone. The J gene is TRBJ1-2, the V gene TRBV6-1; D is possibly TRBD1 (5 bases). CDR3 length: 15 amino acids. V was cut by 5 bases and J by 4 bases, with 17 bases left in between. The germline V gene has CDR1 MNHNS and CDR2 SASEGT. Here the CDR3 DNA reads TGTGCCAGCAGTCCCCGGGCAGGGCCGGGCTATGGCTACACCTTC. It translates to CASSPRAGPGYGYTF.

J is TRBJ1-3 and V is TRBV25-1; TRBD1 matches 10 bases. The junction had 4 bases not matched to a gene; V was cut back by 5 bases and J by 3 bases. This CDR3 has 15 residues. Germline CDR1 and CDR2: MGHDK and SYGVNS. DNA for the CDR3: TGTGCCAGCAGTAGCGACAGGGGGCTTGGAAACACCATATATTTT. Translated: CASSSDRGLGNTIYF.

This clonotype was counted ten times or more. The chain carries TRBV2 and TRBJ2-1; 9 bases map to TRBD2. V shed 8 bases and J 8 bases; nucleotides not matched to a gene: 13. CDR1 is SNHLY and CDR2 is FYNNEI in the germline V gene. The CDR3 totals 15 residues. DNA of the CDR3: TGTGCCAGCGGAGGGATAGCGGGGGCGGTGCATGAGCAGTTCTTC. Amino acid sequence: CASGGIAGAVHEQFF. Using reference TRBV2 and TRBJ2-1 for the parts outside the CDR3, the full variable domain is EPEVTQTPSHQVTQMGQEVILRCVPISNHLYFYWYRQILGQKVEFLVSFYNNEISEKSEIFDDQFSVERPDGSNFTLKIRSTKLEDSAMYFCASGGIAGAVHEQFFGPGTRLTVL.

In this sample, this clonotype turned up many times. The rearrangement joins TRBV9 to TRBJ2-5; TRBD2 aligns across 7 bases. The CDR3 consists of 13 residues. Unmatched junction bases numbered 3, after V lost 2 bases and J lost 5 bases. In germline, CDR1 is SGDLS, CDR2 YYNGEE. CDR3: CASSVRGGETQYF. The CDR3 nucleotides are TGTGCCAGCAGCGTCCGGGGAGGGGAGACCCAGTACTTC.

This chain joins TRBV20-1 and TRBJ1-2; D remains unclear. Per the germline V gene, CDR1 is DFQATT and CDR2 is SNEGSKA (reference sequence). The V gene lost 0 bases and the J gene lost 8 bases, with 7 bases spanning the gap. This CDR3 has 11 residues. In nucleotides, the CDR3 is TGCAGTGCTAGAGATAAGGAAGGCTACACCTTC. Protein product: CSARDKEGYTF.

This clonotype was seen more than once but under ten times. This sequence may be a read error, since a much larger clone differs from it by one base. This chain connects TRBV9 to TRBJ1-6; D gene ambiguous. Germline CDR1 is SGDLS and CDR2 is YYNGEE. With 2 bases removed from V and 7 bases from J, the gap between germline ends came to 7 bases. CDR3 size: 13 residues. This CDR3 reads CASSVVENSPLHF. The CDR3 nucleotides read TGTGCCAGCAGCGTGGTCGAGAATTCACCCCTCCACTTT.

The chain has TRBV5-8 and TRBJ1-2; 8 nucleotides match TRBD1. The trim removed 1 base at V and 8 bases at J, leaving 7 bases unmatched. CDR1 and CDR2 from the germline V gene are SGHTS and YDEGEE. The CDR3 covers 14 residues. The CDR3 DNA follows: TGTGCCAGCAGCTTGCAGAGGACAGGGCAGGGCTACACCTTC. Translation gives CASSLQRTGQGYTF.

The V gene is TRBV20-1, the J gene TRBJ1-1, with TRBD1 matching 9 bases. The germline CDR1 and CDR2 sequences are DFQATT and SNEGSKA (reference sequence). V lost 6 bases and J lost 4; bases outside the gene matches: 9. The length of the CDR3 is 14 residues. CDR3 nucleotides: TGCAGTGCACGGACAGGGGCCGTGGGCACTGAAGCTTTCTTT. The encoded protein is CSARTGAVGTEAFF.